This TCR beta chain was sequenced for a study of blood T cells in healthy people across ages. Study results and limitations: When one million T cells were used, diversity estimates were thought to be underestimates.

Germline V lookup: CDR1 MNHNY, CDR2 SVGAGI (reference sequence). Trimming stripped 5 bases from V and 5 bases from J, with 15 bases between. There are 14 residues in the CDR3. Each donor was a healthy Caucasian individual from Russia, aged about 6 to 95. Isolation per sample recovered at least 6 million PBMCs. Combining a sample-barcoded 5' primer with a J-beta primer mix, a second PCR ran for roughly 7 to 11 cycles. Unique molecular identifiers of 12 random nucleotides labeled each cDNA. TCRdb re-derived calls from the 5' RACE reads in MiXCR, one entry per CDR3 protein. The table records hundreds of thousands of distinct CDR3 sequences, around 54% of them present only once. About this clonotype: Antigen unknown.

The rearrangement joins TRBV6-6 to TRBJ2-5; D not certain. The TCR was taken from a man aged 55 to 69 in good health. The sample comprised blood. CDR3 in amino acids: CASSPVTPPETQYF. DNA for the CDR3: TGTGCCAGCAGTCCCGTGACACCCCCGGAGACCCAGTACTTC.